The T cell receptor (beta chain) under discussion was sequenced for a study of cytomegalovirus exposure and HLA in healthy donors. Study-wide background: In a later analysis, it was reported that the roughly 130 validation repertoires had been produced on the same platform as the 600 to 850 repertoires belonging to the first cohort. Study-wide points: The authors listed around 150 TCR beta chains as cytomegalovirus-associated. Most observed TCR sequences were rare, whereas some public TCRs were detected in many donors.

Method: immunoSEQ multiplex PCR; TCRdb's copy keeps in-frame clones and lacks some. Among over 150,000 clones listed, about 79% were seen once. Regarding this clone: As yet, its antigen is unknown.

An approximately 130-subject validation cohort, separate from the roughly 680-subject first cohort, supplied the donors. V shed 5 bases and J shed 10 bases, with 26 bases lying between them. The CDR3 runs 15 residues. Germline CDR1 GTSNPN, CDR2 SVGIG (reference sequence). The gene calls are TRBV30 and TRBJ1-1; a weak D match, TRBD1 (6 bases). The specimen was PBMCs. This TCR was recovered from a woman in her 30s in good health and CMV-seropositive. The DNA of the CDR3 is TGTGCCTGGTCGAGTACAGGGTCCCTCCATCGAGGAGCTTTCTTT. Translating gives CAWSSTGSLHRGAFF.